The source of this T cell receptor (beta chain) is a study of blood T cell repertoires in COVID-19. Here immunoSEQ multiplex PCR was the method, and the copy in TCRdb shows in-frame clones only, minus some. The sample lists around 170,000 clones; around 86% were seen once. CDR3 size: 14 residues. The germline V and J ends were trimmed by 9 bases and 3 bases, with 14 bases remaining between them. From germline, CDR1 is MDHEN and CDR2 SYDVKM. Material for sequencing was peripheral blood. J is TRBJ2-2 and V is TRBV28, with D maybe TRBD2 (6 bases). The origin of this receptor is a woman aged 40-49 years with acute or convalescent COVID-19. The CDR3 region is CASPPEGDTGELFF. Here the CDR3 DNA reads TGTGCCAGTCCTCCGGAGGGAGACACCGGGGAGCTGTTTTTT.